This is a list of T cell receptor beta chains from one sample in a study of blood T cells in healthy people across ages. TCRdb re-analysed the 5' RACE reads in MiXCR, keeping a single row per CDR3 protein. This sample has some 1,800,000 distinct CDR3 sequences, with around 40% found just once. The sequencing sample was made of blood. The receptors here all came from a human donor in good health. Each CDR3 is given with its conserved first and last residue. The D gene is left open where the match is weak. The size field is filled for only some rows; it gives once, few, many or a size class.

v_gene,d_gene,abundance,j_gene,CDR3nt,CDR3aa
TRBV5-1,TRBD1,many,TRBJ2-5,TGCGCCAGCAGCTTGTCCGGGACAGGGGAAGAGACCCAGTACTTC,CASSLSGTGEETQYF
TRBV29-1,TRBD1,.,TRBJ2-7,TGCAGCGTTTTCTTTTATCGGGACAGGGGTCGTTACGAGCAGTACTTC,CSVFFYRDRGRYEQYF
TRBV20-1,.,.,TRBJ1-5,TGCAGTGCCGTGGAGGGCGGCAATCAGCCCCAGCATTTT,CSAVEGGNQPQHF
TRBV11-2,TRBD1,few,TRBJ2-7,TGTGCCAGCAGCTTTGGACAGGCCCCTCTCTACGAGCAGTACTTC,CASSFGQAPLYEQYF
TRBV9,.,few,TRBJ1-2,TGTGCCAGCAGCCTTGGTTGGGGGGACTATGGCTACACCTTC,CASSLGWGDYGYTF
TRBV4-3,TRBD1,few,TRBJ2-5,TGCGCCAGCAGCCAACTCGACAGGGGGGTTCAGTACTTC,CASSQLDRGVQYF
TRBV5-7,TRBD1,.,TRBJ2-2,TGTGCCAGCAGTACTAATCGGGACAGCCTCACCGGGGAGCTGTTTTTT,CASSTNRDSLTGELFF
TRBV7-9,.,few,TRBJ2-3,TGTGCCAGCAGCTTAGAGGCCCATACGCAGTATTTT,CASSLEAHTQYF
TRBV7-2,.,.,TRBJ2-7,TGTGCCAGCAGCGTACTCAATAGCGAGCAGTACTTC,CASSVLNSEQYF
TRBV4-2,.,few,TRBJ1-2,TGTGCCAGCAGCCAAGGACAGTTTGAAATCTATGGCTACACCTTC,CASSQGQFEIYGYTF
TRBV29-1,.,.,TRBJ2-7,TGCAGCGTTACACGCTCTGGATTTTCCTACGAGCAGTACTTC,CSVTRSGFSYEQYF